This T cell receptor beta chain derives from a study of blood T cells in healthy people across ages (dated by TCRdb to between 2014 and 2016). Background on the whole study: Template switching captured roughly one uniquely barcoded TCR beta cDNA molecule per two T cells in model experiments. The study measured age-related changes in TCR beta repertoire diversity using deep sequencing normalized with unique cDNA molecular identifiers. Donors were grouped into four age groups: young (average about 15 years), middle-aged (39), aged (approximately 67) and long-lived (just over 80). To avoid experimental bias, donors of different ages were distributed randomly across sequencing lanes. The study analyzed two additional independent replicas of 1 million unique cDNA reads from the same blood draw for two donors, one aged 18 to 30 and one aged 80 or older. Overall study results and their limits: The long-lived group showed more naive CD4+ T cells, fewer expanded clones and increased TCR diversity than the aged group, suggesting age selection. Estimates of total diversity from one million sequenced T cells were regarded as lower bounds and underestimates. Because donor CMV infection status was unknown, age-related changes in expanded clonotypes were potentially confounded. As age increased, observed TCR beta diversity per million T cells dropped in a roughly linear way, and a significant reduction was already evident by age 40. The percentage of naive T cells measured by flow cytometry correlated strongly with observed TCR beta diversity. Since profiling was done on bulk unsorted PBMCs, naive and antigen-experienced compartments could not be conclusively compared.

Library preparation was by 5' RACE. The instrument was an Illumina HiSeq 2500. A second PCR of about 7 to 12 cycles was run with a J-beta primer mix and a sample-barcoded 5' primer. A template-switch 5' adaptor carrying 12 random nucleotides introduced a unique molecular identifier onto each TCR beta cDNA molecule. Each sample yielded at least 2.5 million CDR3-containing paired-end reads. The Mint cDNA synthesis kit, primed by a TRBC-specific oligonucleotide, was used to synthesize first-strand cDNA from all RNA. Following uracil-DNA glycosylase treatment, all cDNA underwent a first 18-cycle PCR with the universal primers M1SS and BC2_uni_R. The published analysis was carried out like this. For normalization, 1 million high-quality reads were randomly selected from each sample, with every read carrying a distinct molecular identifier. Reads sharing molecular identifiers were discarded rather than binned into consensus sequences. MiTCR, set to a Q25 quality threshold and the strictest error-elimination algorithm, was used for CDR3 identification, clonotype clustering and error correction. Lower-bound total TCR beta diversity was estimated with a nonparametric unseen species model using Euler transformation. In TCRdb, the public reads were trimmed at Q25 with fastp and aligned with MiXCR, with productive beta chains retained. Each CDR3 protein gets just one entry, which takes the most common genes and DNA from the rows behind it. TCRdb assigned the V and J calls; the authors' analysis was not used. Within this sample are some 1,500,000 distinct CDR3 sequences, with about 42% of them counted one time only. The ten biggest clones cover about 3.8% of the sample.

The roughly 42 donors, aged roughly 6 to 90 years, were systemically healthy Caucasian individuals from Russia. About 10 milliliters of peripheral blood were collected from each donor into EDTA-treated Vacutainer tubes. Ficoll-Paque density-gradient centrifugation was used to isolate PBMCs, with at least 6 million obtained per sample. Trizol reagent was used to extract total RNA from the PBMCs, yielding at least 5 micrograms per sample. Naive CD45RAhigh/CD27high T cell percentages were measured by flow cytometry on a PBMC aliquot from every donor. As concerns this clonotype: Which antigen it targets is not known. Base qualities are missing; no much larger clone stands one base away.

The sequenced material came from blood. The sequence derives from a woman between 18 and 29 years old in good health.

In nucleotide form, the sequence is TGTGCCAGCTTTCACGGAAAAGACTACGAGCAGTACTTC. Its translation is CASFHGKDYEQYF. The receptor chain draws on TRBV6-1 and TRBJ2-4; the D gene is unclear. The end of the DNA fits TRBJ2-7 better, so the J call may be wrong. Via the germline V gene, CDR1 is MNHNS and CDR2 SASEGT. The CDR3 runs 13 amino acids, cysteine and phenylalanine included. Only the CDR3 DNA stays, 39 bases, in frame from base 1.